The entry below describes one T cell receptor (beta chain). No antigen is known for it. The repertoire was sequenced with immunoSEQ multiplex PCR; TCRdb's copy has only in-frame clones and lacks some. Among about 150,000 clones listed, 80% to 90% were seen once. This entry is derived from a study of cytomegalovirus exposure and HLA in healthy donors. Findings of the study overall: Three CMV-associated chains proved CMV antigen-specific in vitro.

CDR3 length equals 16 residues. Trimming pared 0 bases from V and 8 bases from J, leaving 16 bases between. The germline V gene encodes CDR1 LGHNA and CDR2 YSLEER. The rearrangement uses TRBV4-3 and TRBJ1-4; a weak D match, TRBD1 (6 bases). The sequencing input was PBMCs. This clonotype was sampled from a man younger than 35 in good health and CMV-seropositive. The CDR3 reads CASSQEGTGLGEKLFF. The CDR3 DNA reads as TGCGCCAGCAGCCAAGAGGGAACAGGGCTGGGAGAAAAACTGTTTTTT.